The sample holds many counts of the clone carrying this TCR beta chain. The antigen is undetermined. Unsorted PBMC DNA was run through sequencing on ten immunoSEQ deep assay plates. The repertoire was sequenced with immunoSEQ multiplex PCR; TCRdb's copy has only in-frame clones and lacks some. The sample shows about 470,000 clones, roughly 77% of them seen only once. The CDR3 spans 13 residues. Germline V gives CDR1 SQVTM, CDR2 ANQGSEA. V was cut by 6 bases and J by 0 bases, with 11 bases left in between. The data stem from a study of shared clonotypes between healthy human individuals. Study findings and constraints: Sampling was confined to blood; repertoires within tissues likely differ.

The sequence was obtained from a woman between 40 and 55 years old in good health. Some clones in this sample may be carry-over from other donors' samples. The chain has TRBV29-1 and TRBJ1-1; D perhaps matches TRBD1 (6 bases). Sequencing was carried out using PBMCs. The CDR3 spells CSVGTLLNTEAFF. CDR3 coding DNA: TGCAGCGTCGGGACACTTCTGAACACTGAAGCTTTCTTT. The entire variable domain, with the rest obtained from reference TRBV29-1 and TRBJ1-1, is as follows: SAVISQKPSRDICQRGTSLTIQCQVDSQVTMMFWYRQQPGQSLTLIATANQGSEATYESGFVIDKFPISRPNLTFSTLTVSNMSPEDSSIYLCSVGTLLNTEAFFGQGTRLTVV.